Sequencing of this T cell receptor (beta chain) was carried out in a study of beta chain features in type 1 diabetes. Study outcomes and limitations: Naive, central memory and Treg TCRB repertoires seemed to resemble each other more closely in patients than they did in healthy donors. In type 1 diabetes patients, VDJ junctions had fewer insertions; deletions at these junctions were more frequent. Within each of all four CD4+ subsets, Type 1 diabetes patients had TCRB CDR3s that were moderately but significantly shorter.

Expressed TCRB transcripts were sequenced because the isolated RNA had all been reverse transcribed beforehand. Libraries were prepared by immunoSEQ multiplex PCR; TCRdb keeps only in-frame clonotypes and omits some of them. The repertoire has some 290,000 clones, around 24% of them found once; the top ten carry roughly 0.013%. Sort purity for all populations was recorded as exceeding 98%. This clone was observed a few times. Antigen: not known. Between the trimmed V and J ends, which lost 4 bases and 4 bases, there was a span of 17 bases. Germline-derived CDR1 and CDR2 are SQVTM and ANQGSEA. The CDR3 consists of 14 residues.

The receptor's source is a woman in her 30s with type 1 diabetes. Material for sequencing was naive CD4+ T cells from blood. This sequence joins TRBV29-1 and TRBJ2-7; D perhaps matches TRBD2 (5 bases). CDR3 DNA: TGCAGCGTTGGCGACACGGGGTCGAGGTACGAGCAGTACTTC. The encoded protein is CSVGDTGSRYEQYF.